A single TCR beta chain is shown here with its context. The protocol was immunoSEQ multiplex PCR, while the TCRdb copy is restricted to in-frame clones and leaves out a portion. This sample has 980,000 or so clones, with over 60% found just once. V was trimmed by 3 bases and J by 2 bases, leaving 7 bases between them. The CDR3 length is 12 residues. Per the germline V gene, CDR1 is SQVTM and CDR2 is ANQGSEA. The data were obtained in a study of shared clonotypes between healthy human individuals. This receptor was taken from a man aged 18 to 30 in good health. Sequencing used memory CD4+ T cells sorted from blood. Subset given: CD45RA-negative fraction. This rearrangement joins TRBV29-1 to TRBJ2-5; D unclear. Here the CDR3 reads CSVEASQETQYF. The CDR3 nucleotides read TGCAGCGTTGAGGCTAGTCAAGAGACCCAGTACTTC.